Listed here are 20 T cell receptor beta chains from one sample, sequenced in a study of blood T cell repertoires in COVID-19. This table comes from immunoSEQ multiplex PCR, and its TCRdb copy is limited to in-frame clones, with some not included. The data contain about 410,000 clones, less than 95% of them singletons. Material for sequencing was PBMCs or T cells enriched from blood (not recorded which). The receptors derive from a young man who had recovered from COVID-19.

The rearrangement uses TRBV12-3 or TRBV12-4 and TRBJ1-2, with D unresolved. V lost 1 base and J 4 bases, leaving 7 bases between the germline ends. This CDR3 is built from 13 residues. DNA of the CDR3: TGTGCCAGCAGTTTAGACGGAGCCTATGGCTACACCTTC. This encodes CASSLDGAYGYTF.

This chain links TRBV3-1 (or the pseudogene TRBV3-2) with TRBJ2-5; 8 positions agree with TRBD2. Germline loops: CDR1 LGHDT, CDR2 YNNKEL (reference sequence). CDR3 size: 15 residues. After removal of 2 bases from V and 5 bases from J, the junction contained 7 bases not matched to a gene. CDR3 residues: CASSQLSGSSETQYF. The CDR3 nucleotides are TGTGCCAGCAGCCAATTAAGCGGGAGTTCTGAGACCCAGTACTTC.

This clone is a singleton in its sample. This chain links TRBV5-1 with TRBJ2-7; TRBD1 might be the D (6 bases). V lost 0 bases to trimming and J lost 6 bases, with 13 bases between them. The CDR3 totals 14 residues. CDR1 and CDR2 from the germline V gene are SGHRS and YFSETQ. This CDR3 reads CASSLADRTGEQYF. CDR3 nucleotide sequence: TGCGCCAGCAGCTTGGCCGACAGGACTGGCGAGCAGTACTTC.

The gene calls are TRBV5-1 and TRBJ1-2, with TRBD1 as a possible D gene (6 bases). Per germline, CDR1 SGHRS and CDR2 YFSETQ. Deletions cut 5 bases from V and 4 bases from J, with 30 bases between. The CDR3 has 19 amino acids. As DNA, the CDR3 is TGCGCCAGCAGAGGTTTATCGTCCACGGAAGGACAGAACGTCTATGGCTACACCTTC. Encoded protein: CASRGLSSTEGQNVYGYTF.

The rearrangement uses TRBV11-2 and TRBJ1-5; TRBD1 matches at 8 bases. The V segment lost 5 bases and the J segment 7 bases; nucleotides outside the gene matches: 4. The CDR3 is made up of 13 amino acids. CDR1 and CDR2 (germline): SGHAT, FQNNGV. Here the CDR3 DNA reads TGTGCCAGCAGCCGGGACAGGCTCCAGCCCCAGCATTTT. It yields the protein CASSRDRLQPQHF.

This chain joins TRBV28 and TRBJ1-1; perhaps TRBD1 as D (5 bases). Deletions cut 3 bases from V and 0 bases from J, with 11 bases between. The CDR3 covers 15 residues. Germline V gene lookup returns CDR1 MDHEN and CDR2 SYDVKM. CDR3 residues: CASSLPGTVNTEAFF. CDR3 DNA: TGTGCCAGCAGTTTGCCCGGGACTGTGAACACTGAAGCTTTCTTT.

CDR3 DNA sequence: TGTGCCAGCAGCCAGGGGGCGGGGGATTACAATGAGCAGTTCTTC. Protein product: CASSQGAGDYNEQFF. The gene calls are TRBV11-3 and TRBJ2-1, with D possibly being TRBD1 (8 bases). Per the germline V gene, CDR1 is SGHNT and CDR2 is YENEEA. V dropped 5 bases and J dropped 4 bases, with 15 bases sitting between them. This CDR3 has 15 residues.

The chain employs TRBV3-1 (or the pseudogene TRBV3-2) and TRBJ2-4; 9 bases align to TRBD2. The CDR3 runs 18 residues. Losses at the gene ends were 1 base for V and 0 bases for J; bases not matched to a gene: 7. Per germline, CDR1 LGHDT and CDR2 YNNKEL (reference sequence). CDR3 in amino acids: CASSQGTSAPVAKNIQYF. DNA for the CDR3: TGTGCCAGCAGCCAAGGGACTAGCGCCCCCGTAGCCAAAAACATTCAGTACTTC.

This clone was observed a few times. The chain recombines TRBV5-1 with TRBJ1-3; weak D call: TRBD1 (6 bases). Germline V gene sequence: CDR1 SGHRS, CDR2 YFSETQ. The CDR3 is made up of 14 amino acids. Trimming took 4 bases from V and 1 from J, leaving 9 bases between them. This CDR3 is CASSTGQSGNTIYF. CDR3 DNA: TGCGCCAGCAGCACCGGACAGTCTGGAAACACCATATATTTT.

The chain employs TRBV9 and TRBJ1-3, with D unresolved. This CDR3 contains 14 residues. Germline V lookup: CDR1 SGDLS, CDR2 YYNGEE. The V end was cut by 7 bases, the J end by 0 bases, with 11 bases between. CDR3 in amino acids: CASGGTSSGNTIYF. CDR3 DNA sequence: TGTGCCAGCGGAGGTACCAGCTCTGGAAACACCATATATTTT. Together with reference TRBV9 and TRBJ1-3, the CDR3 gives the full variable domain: DSGVTQTPKHLITATGQRVTLRCSPRSGDLSVYWYQQSLDQGLQFLIQYYNGEERAKGNILERFSAQQFPDLHSELNLSSLELGDSALYFCASGGTSSGNTIYFGEGSWLTVV.

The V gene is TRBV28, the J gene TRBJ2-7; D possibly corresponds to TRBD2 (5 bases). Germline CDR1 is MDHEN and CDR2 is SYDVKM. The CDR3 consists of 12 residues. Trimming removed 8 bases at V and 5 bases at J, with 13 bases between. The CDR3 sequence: CASQEAGNEQYF. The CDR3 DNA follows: TGTGCCAGCCAGGAGGCCGGGAACGAGCAGTACTTC. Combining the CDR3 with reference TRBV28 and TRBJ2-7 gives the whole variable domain DVKVTQSSRYLVKRTGEKVFLECVQDMDHENMFWYRQDPGLGLRLIYFSYDVKMKEKGDIPEGYSVSREKKERFSLILESASTNQTSMYLCASQEAGNEQYFGPGTRLTVT.

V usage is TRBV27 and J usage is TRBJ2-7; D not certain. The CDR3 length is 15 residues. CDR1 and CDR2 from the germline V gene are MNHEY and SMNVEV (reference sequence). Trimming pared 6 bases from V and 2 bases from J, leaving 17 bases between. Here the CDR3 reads CASSSLSDPAYEQYF. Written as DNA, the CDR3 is TGTGCCAGCAGCTCCTTAAGCGACCCGGCCTACGAGCAGTACTTC.

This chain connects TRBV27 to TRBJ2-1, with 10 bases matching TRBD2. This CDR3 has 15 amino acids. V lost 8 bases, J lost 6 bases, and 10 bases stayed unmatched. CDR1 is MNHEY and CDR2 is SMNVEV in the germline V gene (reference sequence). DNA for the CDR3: TGTGCCAGCGAACCCCTAGCGGGAGAAGGCAATGAGCAGTTCTTC. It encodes CASEPLAGEGNEQFF.

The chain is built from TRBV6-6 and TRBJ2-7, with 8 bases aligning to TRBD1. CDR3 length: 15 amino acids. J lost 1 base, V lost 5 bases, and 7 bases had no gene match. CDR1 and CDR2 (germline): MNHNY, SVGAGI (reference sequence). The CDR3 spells CASSPTGGPSYEQYF. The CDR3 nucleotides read TGTGCCAGCAGTCCTACAGGGGGTCCTTCCTACGAGCAGTACTTC.

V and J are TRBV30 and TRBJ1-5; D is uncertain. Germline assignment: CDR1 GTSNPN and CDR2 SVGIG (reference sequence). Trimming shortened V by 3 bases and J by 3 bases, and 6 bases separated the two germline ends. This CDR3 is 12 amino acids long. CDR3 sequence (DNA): TGTGCCTGGAGACAAGACAATCAGCCCCAGCATTTT. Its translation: CAWRQDNQPQHF.

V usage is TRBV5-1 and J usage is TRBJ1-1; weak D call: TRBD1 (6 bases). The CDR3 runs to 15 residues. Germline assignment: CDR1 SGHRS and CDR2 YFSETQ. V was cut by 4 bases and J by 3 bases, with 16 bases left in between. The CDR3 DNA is TGCGCCAGCAGCGAGGAAGGGGGTCGGGACACTGAAGCTTTCTTT. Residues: CASSEEGGRDTEAFF.

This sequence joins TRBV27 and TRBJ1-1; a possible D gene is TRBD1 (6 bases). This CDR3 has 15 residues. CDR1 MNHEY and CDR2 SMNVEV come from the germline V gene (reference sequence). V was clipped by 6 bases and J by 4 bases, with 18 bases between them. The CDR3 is CASSFRRGLSTEAFF. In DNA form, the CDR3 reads TGTGCCAGCAGCTTCCGCAGGGGTTTAAGCACTGAAGCTTTCTTT.

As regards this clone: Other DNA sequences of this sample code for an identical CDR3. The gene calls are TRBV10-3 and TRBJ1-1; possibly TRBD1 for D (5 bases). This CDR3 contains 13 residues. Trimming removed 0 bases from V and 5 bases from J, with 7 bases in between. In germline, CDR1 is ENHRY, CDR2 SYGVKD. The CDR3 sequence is CAISESGGTEAFF. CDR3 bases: TGTGCCATCAGTGAGTCGGGGGGGACTGAAGCTTTCTTT.

CDR3 region: CASSSVQGSGNTIYF. The CDR3 DNA reads as TGTGCCAGCAGCTCCGTACAGGGGTCTGGAAACACCATATATTTT. This rearrangement joins TRBV11-3 to TRBJ1-3, with 7 bases matching TRBD1. V lost 4 bases to trimming and J lost 1 base; unmatched junction nucleotides: 4. The CDR3 covers 15 residues. Germline V gene data show CDR1 as SGHNT and CDR2 as YENEEA.

This CDR3 is CASSPGLAGGTDTQYF. The CDR3 region has the DNA TGTGCCAGCAGCCCGGGACTAGCGGGAGGCACAGATACGCAGTATTTT. The chain combines TRBV11-2 with TRBJ2-3; 14 bases are a match to TRBD2. Germline CDR1 SGHAT, CDR2 FQNNGV. The CDR3 covers 16 residues. Losses at the gene ends were 5 bases for V and 1 base for J; bases not matched to a gene: 2.